This T cell receptor (beta chain) was retrieved from a study of T cell responses to AZD1222 COVID-19 vaccine. The method was immunoSEQ multiplex PCR; TCRdb's version includes in-frame clones alone and lacks a portion of them. Here the sample spans 100,000 to 150,000 clones, around 84% being singletons. This TCR derives from an adult who received the AZD1222 COVID-19 vaccine. The sample here was peripheral blood, taken 28 days after the second AZD1222 dose.

CDR3 coding DNA: TGTGCCAGCAGCTTCGGGACATACAGTCCCGGGGAGCTGTTTTTT. As protein: CASSFGTYSPGELFF. The genes are TRBV7-2 and TRBJ2-2, with D tentatively TRBD1 (6 bases). This CDR3 spans 15 amino acids. Deletions cut 3 bases from V and 6 bases from J, with 14 bases between. In germline, CDR1 is SGHTA, CDR2 FQGNSA.